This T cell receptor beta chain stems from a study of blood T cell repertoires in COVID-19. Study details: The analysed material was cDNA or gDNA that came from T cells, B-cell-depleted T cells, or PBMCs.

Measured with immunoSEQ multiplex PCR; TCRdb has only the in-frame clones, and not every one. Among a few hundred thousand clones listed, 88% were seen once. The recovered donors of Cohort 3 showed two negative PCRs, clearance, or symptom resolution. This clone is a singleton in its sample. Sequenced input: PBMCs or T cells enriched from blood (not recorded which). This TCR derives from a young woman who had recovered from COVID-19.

The CDR3 loop reads CASSRETGARNTIYF. The DNA for the CDR3 is TGCGCCAGCAGCCGAGAGACAGGGGCAAGAAACACCATATATTTT. V is TRBV4-3 and J is TRBJ1-3; TRBD1 matches 8 bases. CDR1 and CDR2 (germline): LGHNA, YSLEER. The CDR3 covers 15 residues. The V segment lost 4 bases and the J segment 5 bases; nucleotides outside the gene matches: 7.